What follows describes a single TCR beta chain. This specimen belongs to a study of OX40 agonist ivuxolimab in advanced cancers. The CDR3 spans 15 residues. V shed 5 bases and J 2 bases; nucleotides not matched to a gene: 9. Germline lookup yields CDR1 LNHDA and CDR2 SQIVND (reference sequence). TCRdb's table, derived via immunoSEQ multiplex PCR, lists solely in-frame clones and lacks some. The sample shows 100,000 to 150,000 clones, about nine tenths of them seen only once. The sequence derives from an adult with an advanced solid tumor such as melanoma, head and neck, liver or kidney cancer. The sequenced sample was CD4+ or CD8+ T cells sorted from blood, obtained in a trial of the OX40 agonist ivuxolimab. The chain employs TRBV19 and TRBJ2-7; 7 bases agree with TRBD1. CDR3 amino acids: CASSATGTAAYEQYF. Written as DNA, the CDR3 is TGTGCCAGTAGTGCCACCGGGACAGCAGCCTACGAGCAGTACTTC.